This T cell receptor beta chain was found in a study of T-cell memory formation after mild COVID-19. Study background: TCR clusters were mostly confined to one donor each.

Whole-study results and caveats: Later expanders leaned toward CD4+, whereas clones contracting from day 15 to 85 were balanced CD4/CD8. What remained unconfirmed was the SARS-CoV-2 specificity of second-wave clones peaking on day 37.

TCRdb reprocessed the 5' RACE reads via MiXCR and lists one record per CDR3 protein. The table lists over 500,000 distinct CDR3 sequences, 15% to 20% of them singletons. V was cut by 7 bases and J by 0 bases, with 12 bases left in between. In germline, CDR1 is SGHRS, CDR2 YFSETQ. The CDR3 totals 14 residues. Regarding this clonotype: The antigen is unknown.

This TCR derives from an adult woman who had mild COVID-19 (a few samples of this study predate the infection). Cell type and time point are not known. The chain has TRBV5-1 and TRBJ2-3, with D perhaps matching TRBD1 (6 bases). The sequencing sample was made of PBMCs or a T cell subset sorted from them (not recorded which). In DNA, the CDR3 is TGCGCCAGCCGGGACACCTTCAGCACAGATACGCAGTATTTT. Amino acid sequence: CASRDTFSTDTQYF.